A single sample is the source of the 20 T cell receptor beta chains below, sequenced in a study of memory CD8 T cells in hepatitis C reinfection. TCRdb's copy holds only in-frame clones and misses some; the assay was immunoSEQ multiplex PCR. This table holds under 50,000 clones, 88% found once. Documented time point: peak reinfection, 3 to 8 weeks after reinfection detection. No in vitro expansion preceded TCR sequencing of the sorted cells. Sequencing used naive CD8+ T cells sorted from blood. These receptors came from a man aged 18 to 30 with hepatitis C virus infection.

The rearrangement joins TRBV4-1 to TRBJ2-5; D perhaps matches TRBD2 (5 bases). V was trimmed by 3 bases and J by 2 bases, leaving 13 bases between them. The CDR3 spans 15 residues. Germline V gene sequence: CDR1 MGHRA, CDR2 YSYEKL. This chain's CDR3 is CASSQRTGDQETQYF. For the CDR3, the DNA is TGCGCCAGCAGCCAGAGGACCGGGGATCAAGAGACCCAGTACTTC.

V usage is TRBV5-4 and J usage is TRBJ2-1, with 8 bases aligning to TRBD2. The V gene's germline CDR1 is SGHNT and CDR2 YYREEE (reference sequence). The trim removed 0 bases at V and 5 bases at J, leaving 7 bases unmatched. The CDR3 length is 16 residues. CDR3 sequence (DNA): TGTGCCAGCAGCTTGGGGGCCAGCGGGAGTAACAATGAGCAGTTCTTC. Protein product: CASSLGASGSNNEQFF.

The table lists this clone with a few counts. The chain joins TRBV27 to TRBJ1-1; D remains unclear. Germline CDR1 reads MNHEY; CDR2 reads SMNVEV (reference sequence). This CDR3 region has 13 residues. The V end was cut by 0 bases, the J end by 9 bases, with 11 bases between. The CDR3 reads CASSLSSEVKAFF. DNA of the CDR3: TGTGCCAGCAGTTTATCGTCTGAGGTCAAAGCTTTCTTT.

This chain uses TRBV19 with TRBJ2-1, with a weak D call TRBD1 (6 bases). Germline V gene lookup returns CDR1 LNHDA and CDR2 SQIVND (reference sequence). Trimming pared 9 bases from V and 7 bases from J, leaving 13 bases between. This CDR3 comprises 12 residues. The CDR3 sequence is CASRGGVNEQFF. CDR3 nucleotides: TGTGCCAGCAGAGGGGGAGTGAATGAGCAGTTCTTC.

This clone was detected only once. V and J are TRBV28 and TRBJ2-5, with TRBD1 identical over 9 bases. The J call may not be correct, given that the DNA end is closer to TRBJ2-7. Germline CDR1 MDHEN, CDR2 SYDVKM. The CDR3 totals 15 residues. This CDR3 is CASSSAGTGFDEQYF. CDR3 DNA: TGTGCCAGCAGTTCCGCCGGGACAGGGTTCGACGAGCAGTACTTC.

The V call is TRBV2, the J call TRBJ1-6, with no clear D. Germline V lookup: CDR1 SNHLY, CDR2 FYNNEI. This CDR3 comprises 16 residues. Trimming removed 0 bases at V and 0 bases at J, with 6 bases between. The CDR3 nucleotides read TGTGCCAGCAGTGAAGCAGGGAGCTCCTATAATTCACCCCTCCACTTT. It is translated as CASSEAGSSYNSPLHF.

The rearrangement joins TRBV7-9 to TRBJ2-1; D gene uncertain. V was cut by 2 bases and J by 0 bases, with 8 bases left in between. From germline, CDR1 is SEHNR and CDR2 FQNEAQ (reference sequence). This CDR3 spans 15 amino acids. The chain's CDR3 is CASSLFLSSYNEQFF. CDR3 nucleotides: TGTGCCAGCAGCTTATTCCTGAGCTCCTACAATGAGCAGTTCTTC.

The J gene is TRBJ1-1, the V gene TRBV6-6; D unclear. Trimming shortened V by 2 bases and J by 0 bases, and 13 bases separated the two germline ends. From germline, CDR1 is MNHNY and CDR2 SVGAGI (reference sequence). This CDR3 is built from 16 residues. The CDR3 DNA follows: TGTGCCAGCAGTTACGACCCAGGCGTGTTGAACACTGAAGCTTTCTTT. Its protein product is CASSYDPGVLNTEAFF.

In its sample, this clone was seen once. The CDR3 sequence is CASSSGVTGGGEETQYF. The CDR3 DNA reads TGTGCCAGCAGCTCCGGCGTAACAGGGGGAGGGGAAGAGACCCAGTACTTC. The chain combines TRBV12-1 with TRBJ2-5; no DNA check was done on the table's D call, TRBD1. TRBV12-1 is reported as a pseudogene. This CDR3 spans 17 amino acids.

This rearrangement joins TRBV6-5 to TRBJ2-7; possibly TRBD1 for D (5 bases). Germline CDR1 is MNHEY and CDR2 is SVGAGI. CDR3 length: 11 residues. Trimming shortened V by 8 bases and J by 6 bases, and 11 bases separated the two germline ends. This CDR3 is CASSMGREQYF. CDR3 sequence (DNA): TGTGCCAGCTCTATGGGGCGCGAGCAGTACTTC.

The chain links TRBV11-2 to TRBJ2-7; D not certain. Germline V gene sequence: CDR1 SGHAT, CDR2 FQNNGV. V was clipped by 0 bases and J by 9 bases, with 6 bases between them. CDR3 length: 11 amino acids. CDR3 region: CASSLDRGQYF. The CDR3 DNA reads TGTGCCAGCAGCTTAGACCGCGGGCAGTACTTC.

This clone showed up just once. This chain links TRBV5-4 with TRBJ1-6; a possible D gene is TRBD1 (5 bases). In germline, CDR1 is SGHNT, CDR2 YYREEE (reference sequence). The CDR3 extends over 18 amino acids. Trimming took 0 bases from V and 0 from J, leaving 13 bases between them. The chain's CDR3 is CASSLGHDSFSYNSPLHF. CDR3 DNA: TGTGCCAGCAGCTTGGGGCACGACAGTTTCTCCTATAATTCACCCCTCCACTTT.

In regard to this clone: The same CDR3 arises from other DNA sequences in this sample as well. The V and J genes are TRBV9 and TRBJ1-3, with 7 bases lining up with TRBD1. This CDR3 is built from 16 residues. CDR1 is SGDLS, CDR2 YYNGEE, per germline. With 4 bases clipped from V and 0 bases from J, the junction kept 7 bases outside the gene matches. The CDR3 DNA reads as TGTGCCAGCAGCCTTAACAGGGGCGACTCTGGAAACACCATATATTTT. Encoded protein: CASSLNRGDSGNTIYF.

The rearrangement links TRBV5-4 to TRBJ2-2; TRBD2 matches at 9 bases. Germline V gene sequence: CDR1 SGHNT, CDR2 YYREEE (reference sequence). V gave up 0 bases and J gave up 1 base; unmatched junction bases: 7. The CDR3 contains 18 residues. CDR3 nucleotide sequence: TGTGCCAGCAGCTTGGGGGCGGGAGGGCCGGAGAACACCGGGGAGCTGTTTTTT. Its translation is CASSLGAGGPENTGELFF.

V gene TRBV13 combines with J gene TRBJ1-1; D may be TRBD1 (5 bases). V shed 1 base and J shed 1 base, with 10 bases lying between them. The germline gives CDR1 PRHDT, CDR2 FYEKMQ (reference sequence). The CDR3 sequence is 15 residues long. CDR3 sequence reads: CASSLAGERNTEAFF. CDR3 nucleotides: TGTGCCAGCAGCTTAGCGGGGGAGCGGAACACTGAAGCTTTCTTT.

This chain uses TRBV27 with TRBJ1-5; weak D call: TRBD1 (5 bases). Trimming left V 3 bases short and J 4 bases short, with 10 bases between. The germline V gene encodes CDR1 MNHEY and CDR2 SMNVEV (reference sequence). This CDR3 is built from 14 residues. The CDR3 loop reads CASSLQGLNQPQHF. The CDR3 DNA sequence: TGTGCCAGCAGTTTGCAGGGCCTTAATCAGCCCCAGCATTTT.

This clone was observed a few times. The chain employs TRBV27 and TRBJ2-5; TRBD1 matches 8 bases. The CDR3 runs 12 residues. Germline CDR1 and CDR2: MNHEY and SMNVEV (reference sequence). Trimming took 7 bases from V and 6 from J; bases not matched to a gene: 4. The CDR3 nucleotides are TGTGCCAGCATGGGACAGGCGAAGACCCAGTACTTC. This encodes CASMGQAKTQYF.

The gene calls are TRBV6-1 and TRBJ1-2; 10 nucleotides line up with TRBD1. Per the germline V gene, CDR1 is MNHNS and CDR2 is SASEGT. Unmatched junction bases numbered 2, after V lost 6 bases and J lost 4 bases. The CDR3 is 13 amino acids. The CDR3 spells CASRTGGIYGYTF. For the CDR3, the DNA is TGTGCCAGCAGGACAGGGGGCATCTATGGCTACACCTTC.

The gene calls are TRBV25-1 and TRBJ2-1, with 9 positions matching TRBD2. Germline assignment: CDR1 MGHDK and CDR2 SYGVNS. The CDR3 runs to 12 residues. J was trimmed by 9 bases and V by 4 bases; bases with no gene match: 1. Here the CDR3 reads CASSGGRVEQFF. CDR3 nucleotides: TGTGCCAGCAGTGGCGGGAGGGTTGAGCAGTTCTTC.

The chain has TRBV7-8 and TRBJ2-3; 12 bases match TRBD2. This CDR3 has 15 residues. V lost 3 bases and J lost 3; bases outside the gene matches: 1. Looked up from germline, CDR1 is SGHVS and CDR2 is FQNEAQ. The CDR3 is CASSFGLAGTDTQYF. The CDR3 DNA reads TGTGCCAGCAGCTTTGGACTAGCGGGGACAGATACGCAGTATTTT.